The 7 T cell receptor beta chains in this list originate from one sample, sequenced in a study of blood T cells in healthy people across ages (dated by TCRdb to between 2014 and 2017). Library construction relied on 5' RACE. The second PCR ran for roughly 7 to 11 cycles and used a J-beta primer mix along with a sample-barcoded 5' primer. Using fastp trimming at Q25 and MiXCR clonotype assembly, TCRdb reanalyzed the public sequencing data and kept in-frame beta chains. Identical CDR3 proteins give one entry, which carries the most common genes and DNA. Here the sample has around 1,800,000 distinct CDR3 sequences; roughly 43% occur a single time. The ten largest clones capture more than 20% of the sample. The sequencing input was blood. The receptors here all came from a human donor in good health.

The chain employs TRBV27 and TRBJ1-1; D ambiguous. With 7 bases removed from V and 4 bases from J, the gap between germline ends came to 7 bases. The germline CDR1 and CDR2 sequences are MNHEY and SMNVEV (reference sequence). The CDR3 consists of 11 residues. The CDR3 nucleotides read TGTGCCAGCACCAAAGGCACTGAAGCTTTCTTT. This gives the protein CASTKGTEAFF.

The chain is built from TRBV10-3 and TRBJ1-4, with D maybe TRBD1 (5 bases). This CDR3 comprises 14 residues. Per the germline V gene, CDR1 is ENHRY and CDR2 is SYGVKD. The V and J ends lost 10 bases and 8 bases respectively, with 20 bases between them. The CDR3 here is CATGESEGAEKLFF. CDR3 nucleotides: TGTGCCACGGGGGAATCAGAGGGAGCGGAAAAACTGTTTTTT.

This clonotype was found once. V gene TRBV12-3 or TRBV12-4 combines with J gene TRBJ2-4; maybe TRBD1 (6 bases). Deletions cut 3 bases from V and 13 bases from J, with 13 bases between. The CDR3 runs to 12 residues. Here the CDR3 reads CASSFEGVEQYF. For the CDR3, the DNA is TGTGCCAGCAGTTTCGAGGGGGTTGAGCAGTACTTC.

V is TRBV12-3 or TRBV12-4 and J is TRBJ2-5; D is ambiguous. The closer fit of TRBJ2-7 to the DNA end suggests the J call may be wrong. The CDR3 loop spans 12 amino acids. This CDR3 is CASSLSFHEQYF. CDR3 DNA sequence: TGTGCCAGCAGTTTAAGTTTCCACGAGCAGTACTTC.

The V gene is TRBV29-1, the J gene TRBJ2-3; D call uncertain. The V gene's germline CDR1 is SQVTM and CDR2 ANQGSEA. This CDR3 has 16 residues. The ends were cut back, 1 base at V and 3 bases at J, with 17 bases in the middle. For the CDR3, the DNA is TGCAGCGTTGAAGGAGACTTCCTCAAGGGAACAGATACGCAGTATTTT. This codes for CSVEGDFLKGTDTQYF.

This clonotype was detected once. The rearrangement links TRBV11-1 to TRBJ2-1, with TRBD2 as a possible D gene (6 bases). Germline V gene lookup returns CDR1 SGHAT and CDR2 FQDESV (reference sequence). CDR3 length: 14 amino acids. V lost 6 bases and J 8 bases, leaving 17 bases between the germline ends. The DNA for the CDR3 is TGTGCCAGCAGTTCTGTGCGGGGAGCCCATGAGCAGTTCTTC. Protein sequence: CASSSVRGAHEQFF.

The chain carries TRBV18 and TRBJ2-5; 10 nucleotides agree with TRBD1. Unmatched junction bases numbered 14, after V lost 6 bases and J lost 4 bases. The CDR3 sequence is 17 residues long. Germline V gives CDR1 KGHSH, CDR2 LQKENI. In DNA form, the CDR3 reads TGTGCCAGCTCCGAGAGGATCCCGGGACAGGGGAGAGAGACCCAGTACTTC. Translating it yields CASSERIPGQGRETQYF. Full variable domain (remainder filled in from reference TRBV18 and TRBJ2-5): NAGVMQNPRHLVRRRGQEARLRCSPMKGHSHVYWYRQLPEEGLKFMVYLQKENIIDESGMPKERFSAEFPKEGPSILRIQQVVRGDSAAYFCASSERIPGQGRETQYFGPGTRLLVL.